The 23 T cell receptor beta chains below all came from one sample that was sequenced in a study of human T cells and chemical hapten exposure. MiXCR, run by TCRdb on the RACE reads, gives a single entry per CDR3 protein. This sample has some 380,000 distinct CDR3 sequences, with more than 4.5% found just once. Documented time point: patch test 1, 2 weeks after DPC sensitization. Treatment given: therapeutic diphenylcyclopropenone sensitization with weekly scalp DPC. Source: whole blood, taken in connection with sensitization to the hapten diphenylcyclopropenone (DPC). Receptors were obtained from a woman in her fifties or sixties with alopecia areata. Some clones in this sample may be carry-over from other donors' samples.

Ten or more counts support this clonotype. CDR3 in amino acids: CASSVTQGQGGRNEQYF. The DNA of the CDR3 is TGTGCCAGCAGCGTTACCCAGGGACAGGGGGGTAGGAACGAGCAGTACTTC. This chain links TRBV7-6 with TRBJ2-7; 11 nucleotides agree with TRBD1. Germline V lookup: CDR1 SGHVS, CDR2 FNYEAQ. The J segment lost 5 bases and the V segment lost 5 bases, leaving 14 bases of the junction unmatched. This CDR3 has 17 residues.

This clonotype showed up many times. J is TRBJ2-7 and V is TRBV27; D is uncertain. The germline V gene encodes CDR1 MNHEY and CDR2 SMNVEV (reference sequence). This CDR3 spans 13 amino acids. V was trimmed by 5 bases and J by 2 bases, leaving 10 bases between them. The CDR3 nucleotides are TGTGCCAGCAGTACGAACGGTCCCTACGAGCAGTACTTC. It translates to CASSTNGPYEQYF.

In this sample, this clonotype turned up many times. V and J are TRBV12-3 or TRBV12-4 and TRBJ1-2, with D possibly being TRBD1 (5 bases). The CDR3 length is 11 residues. With 8 bases removed from V and 5 bases from J, the gap between germline ends came to 9 bases. The CDR3 DNA sequence: TGTGCCAGCGGTGGGGGATATGGCTACACCTTC. Translated, it gives CASGGGYGYTF.

This chain links TRBV28 with TRBJ2-4; TRBD2 aligns across 9 bases. CDR3 size: 12 residues. The germline CDR1 and CDR2 sequences are MDHEN and SYDVKM. The trim removed 4 bases at V and 12 bases at J, leaving 4 bases unmatched. The CDR3 reads CASSSSGIDQYF. The DNA of the CDR3 is TGTGCCAGCAGTTCTAGCGGGATTGATCAGTACTTC.

This clonotype was seen a handful of times. This rearrangement joins TRBV6-1 to TRBJ2-2; no reliable D call. Trimming stripped 1 base from V and 4 bases from J, with 10 bases between. This CDR3 has 15 amino acids. The V gene's germline CDR1 is MNHNS and CDR2 SASEGT. Here the CDR3 reads CASSEVRGPTGELFF. The CDR3 DNA reads TGTGCCAGCAGTGAAGTTCGTGGGCCCACCGGGGAGCTGTTTTTT.

This clonotype was recorded at least ten times. The CDR3: CASSVDNTQYF. The CDR3 DNA follows: TGTGCCAGCAGCGTAGACAATACGCAGTATTTT. The J gene is TRBJ2-3, the V gene TRBV9, with D unresolved. The germline V and J ends were trimmed by 0 bases and 7 bases, with 3 bases remaining between them. CDR1 and CDR2 (germline): SGDLS, YYNGEE. This CDR3 region has 11 residues.

There are many counts of this clonotype. The rearrangement joins TRBV6-2 or TRBV6-3 to TRBJ2-7; TRBD1 matches at 9 bases. The germline CDR1 and CDR2 sequences are MNHEY and SVGEGT. After removal of 8 bases from V and 5 bases from J, the junction contained 16 bases not matched to a gene. This CDR3 has 16 residues. CDR3 protein: CASQDRPGQGTNEQYF. The CDR3 nucleotides read TGTGCCAGCCAAGACCGGCCGGGACAGGGCACCAACGAGCAGTACTTC.

This clonotype was recorded at least ten times. The chain employs TRBV7-8 and TRBJ1-5; D is ambiguous. This CDR3 region has 13 residues. Germline V gene data show CDR1 as SGHVS and CDR2 as FQNEAQ. V was clipped by 3 bases and J by 7 bases, with 10 bases between them. The CDR3 sequence: CASSLRVGQPQHF. The CDR3 nucleotides read TGTGCCAGCAGCTTGCGGGTGGGGCAGCCCCAGCATTTT.

This clonotype was counted many times. J is TRBJ1-1 and V is TRBV20-1; D is possibly TRBD1 (5 bases). Germline CDR1 DFQATT, CDR2 SNEGSKA (reference sequence). The length of the CDR3 is 14 residues. The V and J ends lost 3 bases and 4 bases respectively, with 15 bases between them. CDR3 region: CSASLRDRGTEAFF. DNA for the CDR3: TGCAGTGCTAGCCTTAGGGACCGCGGCACTGAAGCTTTCTTT.

This clonotype was counted many times. This chain connects TRBV7-2 to TRBJ2-2; D might be TRBD1 or TRBD2, each matching 6 bases. Germline CDR1 SGHTA, CDR2 FQGNSA. Trimming shortened V by 5 bases and J by 5 bases, and 15 bases separated the two germline ends. The CDR3 is made up of 15 amino acids. Here the CDR3 reads CASSQGQGRTGELFF. The CDR3 DNA is TGTGCCAGCAGCCAGGGGCAGGGGAGGACCGGGGAGCTGTTTTTT. Looking up the rest from reference TRBV7-2 and TRBJ2-2 gives the full variable domain: GAGVSQSPSNKVTEKGKDVELRCDPISGHTALYWYRQSLGQGLEFLIYFQGNSAPDKSGLPSDRFSAERTGGSVSTLTIQRTQQEDSAVYLCASSQGQGRTGELFFGEGSRLTVL.

This clonotype was recorded at least ten times. The chain has TRBV29-1 and TRBJ1-4, with D possibly being TRBD1 (5 bases). V lost 2 bases to trimming and J lost 6 bases, with 16 bases between them. Germline V CDR1 and CDR2: SQVTM, ANQGSEA. The CDR3 runs 15 residues. The CDR3: CSVEWIQGSYEKLFF. In DNA, the CDR3 is TGCAGCGTTGAATGGATCCAGGGATCGTATGAAAAACTGTTTTTT.

There are a few counts of this clonotype. This sequence joins TRBV4-3 and TRBJ2-7, with 9 nucleotides matching TRBD1. Trimming cost V 3 bases and J 5 bases; bases outside gene matches: 8. CDR1 and CDR2 from the germline V gene are LGHNA and YSLEER. The CDR3 loop spans 15 amino acids. The CDR3 here is CASSQGDRVGDEQYF. The CDR3 DNA follows: TGCGCCAGCAGCCAGGGGGACAGGGTAGGAGACGAGCAGTACTTC.

Many counts were recorded for this clonotype. This chain connects TRBV28 to TRBJ2-1, with unresolved D. The germline CDR1 and CDR2 sequences are MDHEN and SYDVKM. V was pared by 3 bases and J by 7 bases, with 10 bases between. The CDR3 totals 13 residues. Here the CDR3 DNA reads TGTGCCAGCAGTTTTGGGCCACTTAATGAGCAGTTCTTC. Protein product: CASSFGPLNEQFF. Looking up the rest from reference TRBV28 and TRBJ2-1 gives the full variable domain: DVKVTQSSRYLVKRTGEKVFLECVQDMDHENMFWYRQDPGLGLRLIYFSYDVKMKEKGDIPEGYSVSREKKERFSLILESASTNQTSMYLCASSFGPLNEQFFGPGTRLTVL.

There are many counts of this clonotype. V is TRBV6-2 or TRBV6-3 and J is TRBJ1-1; a possible D gene is TRBD1 (5 bases). This CDR3 contains 16 residues. From germline, CDR1 is MNHEY and CDR2 SVGEGT. Trimming pared 7 bases from V and 1 base from J, leaving 19 bases between. The chain's CDR3 is CASTPSWGGGNTEAFF. CDR3 in DNA: TGTGCCAGCACCCCGAGCTGGGGTGGGGGGAACACTGAAGCTTTCTTT.

This clonotype was observed at least ten times. The chain employs TRBV12-3 or TRBV12-4 and TRBJ1-5; maybe TRBD1 (5 bases). V lost 8 bases, J lost 0 bases, and 11 bases lay in between. The CDR3 loop spans 14 amino acids. This CDR3 reads CASRDGHSNQPQHF. The CDR3 DNA reads as TGTGCCAGCCGGGACGGTCATAGCAATCAGCCCCAGCATTTT.

Ten or more counts support this clonotype. The chain has TRBV7-9 and TRBJ1-1; D uncertain. The germline CDR1 and CDR2 sequences are SEHNR and FQNEAQ (reference sequence). The CDR3 has 15 residues. V was pared by 5 bases and J by 4 bases, with 17 bases between. This CDR3 reads CASSQFPVESTEAFF. CDR3 DNA sequence: TGTGCCAGCAGCCAATTCCCAGTCGAGAGCACTGAAGCTTTCTTT.

This clonotype has at least ten counts. The chain has TRBV7-7 and TRBJ1-5; 10 positions match TRBD1. V was pared by 1 base and J by 6 bases, with 3 bases of the junction left unmatched. There are 15 residues in the CDR3. Germline CDR1 is SSHAT and CDR2 is FNYEAQ (reference sequence). CDR3 sequence reads: CASSLGQGAFQPQHF. The DNA of the CDR3 is TGTGCCAGCAGCTTAGGACAGGGGGCTTTTCAGCCCCAGCATTTT.

The chain carries TRBV27 and TRBJ2-1; no definite D call. Germline values: CDR1 MNHEY, CDR2 SMNVEV (reference sequence). The CDR3 totals 13 residues. V gave up 2 bases and J gave up 5 bases, with 7 bases separating them. The CDR3 reads CASSLSPNNEQFF. CDR3 coding DNA: TGTGCCAGCAGTTTAAGCCCTAACAATGAGCAGTTCTTC.

This clonotype has ten or more counts. The chain recombines TRBV12-3 or TRBV12-4 with TRBJ1-1; 12 bases match TRBD1. The CDR3 runs to 16 residues. Germline trimming cut 5 bases from V and 0 bases from J; bases unmatched to any gene: 4. The CDR3 DNA follows: TGTGCCAGCAGTCGGGACAGGGGGCGTATGAACACTGAAGCTTTCTTT. Its protein product is CASSRDRGRMNTEAFF.

The chain uses TRBV7-9 and TRBJ2-6; D is possibly TRBD1 (5 bases). The length of the CDR3 is 18 residues. Per germline, CDR1 SEHNR and CDR2 FQNEAQ (reference sequence). The V and J ends lost 7 bases and 0 bases respectively, with 19 bases between them. The CDR3 here is CASTIKGVPSSGANVLTF. The CDR3 DNA follows: TGTGCCAGCACCATTAAAGGGGTTCCCTCCTCTGGGGCCAACGTCCTGACTTTC.

This clonotype was observed a few times. V usage is TRBV4-1 and J usage is TRBJ2-4; D call uncertain. CDR3 length: 17 residues. V lost 0 bases and J 1 base, leaving 13 bases between the germline ends. Germline CDR1 MGHRA, CDR2 YSYEKL. The CDR3 bases are TGCGCCAGCAGCCAAGATCCGGCTGGAGCGGCCAAAAACATTCAGTACTTC. Amino acid sequence: CASSQDPAGAAKNIQYF.

At least ten counts were recorded for this clonotype. The rearrangement links TRBV6-2 or TRBV6-3 to TRBJ1-1; D remains unclear. CDR3 length: 13 amino acids. The germline gives CDR1 MNHEY, CDR2 SVGEGT. V was pared by 8 bases and J by 1 base, with 11 bases between. CDR3 sequence: CASGVAPNTEAFF. The CDR3, as DNA: TGTGCCAGCGGAGTGGCACCGAACACTGAAGCTTTCTTT.

This clonotype was seen more than once but under ten times. The rearrangement uses TRBV7-2 and TRBJ2-5; D ambiguous. The CDR3 runs 13 residues. Trimming removed 5 bases at V and 4 bases at J, with 11 bases between. Germline V gives CDR1 SGHTA, CDR2 FQGNSA. The CDR3 coding sequence is TGTGCCAGCAGCCCCGCGGTTGTAGAGACCCAGTACTTC. It is translated as CASSPAVVETQYF.